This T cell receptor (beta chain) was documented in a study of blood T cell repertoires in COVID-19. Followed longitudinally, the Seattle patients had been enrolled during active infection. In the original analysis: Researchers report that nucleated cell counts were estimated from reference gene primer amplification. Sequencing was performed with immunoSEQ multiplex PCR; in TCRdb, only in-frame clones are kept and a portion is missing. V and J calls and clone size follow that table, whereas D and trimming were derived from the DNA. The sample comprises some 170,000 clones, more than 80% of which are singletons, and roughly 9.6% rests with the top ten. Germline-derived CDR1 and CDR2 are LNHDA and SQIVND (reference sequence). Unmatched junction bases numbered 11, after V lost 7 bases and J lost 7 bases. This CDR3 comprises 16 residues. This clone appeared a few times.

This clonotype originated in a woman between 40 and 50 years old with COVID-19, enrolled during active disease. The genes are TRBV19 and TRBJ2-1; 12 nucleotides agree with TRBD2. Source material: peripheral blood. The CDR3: CASKNMGLAGHNEQFF. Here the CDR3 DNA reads TGTGCCAGTAAGAATATGGGACTAGCGGGTCATAATGAGCAGTTCTTC.